Each of the 5 T cell receptor beta chains below was sequenced from the same sample in a study of cytomegalovirus exposure and HLA in healthy donors. The PCR ran on 60 Vbeta and 13 Jbeta primers. The protocol was immunoSEQ multiplex PCR, while the TCRdb copy is restricted to in-frame clones and leaves out a portion. The sample has under 150,000 clones, and its top ten clones hold less than 2%. Sequencing was done on a sample of PBMCs. The receptors shown here come from a middle-aged woman in good health and CMV-seronegative.

The V call is TRBV4-1, the J call TRBJ1-5; no reliable D call. In germline, CDR1 is MGHRA, CDR2 YSYEKL. This CDR3 is built from 16 residues. V lost 3 bases to trimming and J lost 0 bases, with 12 bases between them. The CDR3 DNA follows: TGCGCCAGCAGCCAGTCCGCCGAACATAGCAATCAGCCCCAGCATTTT. The encoded protein is CASSQSAEHSNQPQHF.

The rearrangement joins TRBV5-1 to TRBJ2-7, with D perhaps matching TRBD1 (6 bases). Germline assignment: CDR1 SGHRS and CDR2 YFSETQ. The CDR3 is made up of 15 amino acids. V lost 0 bases to trimming and J lost 6 bases, with 16 bases between them. CDR3 sequence reads: CASSLEMRGIGEQYF. The CDR3 DNA follows: TGCGCCAGCAGCTTGGAGATGAGGGGGATTGGCGAGCAGTACTTC.

This rearrangement joins TRBV4-1 to TRBJ1-2; maybe TRBD1 (6 bases). The CDR3 consists of 15 residues. V was cut by 4 bases and J by 7 bases, with 19 bases left in between. Germline assignment: CDR1 MGHRA and CDR2 YSYEKL. The CDR3 here is CASSPVDSGRFGYTF. The CDR3 DNA sequence: TGCGCCAGCAGCCCCGTGGACAGTGGTAGGTTTGGCTACACCTTC.

This chain joins TRBV5-6 and TRBJ2-5, with TRBD1 matching 7 bases. This CDR3 region has 14 residues. The germline V gene encodes CDR1 SGHDT and CDR2 YYEEEE. The V segment lost 0 bases and the J segment 4 bases; nucleotides outside the gene matches: 3. CDR3: CASSLASGGETQYF. DNA of the CDR3: TGTGCCAGCAGCTTGGCATCAGGGGGAGAGACCCAGTACTTC.

Written as DNA, the CDR3 is TGTGCCAGCAGCTTGGGCGGGGAAAACTACGAGCAGTACTTC. Its translation is CASSLGGENYEQYF. The gene calls are TRBV5-5 and TRBJ2-7; maybe TRBD2 (6 bases). This CDR3 is built from 14 residues. The V end lost 0 bases, the J end lost 3 bases, and 10 bases lay between the germline ends. Germline V gene sequence: CDR1 SGHKS, CDR2 YYEKEE (reference sequence). Full variable domain (missing parts from reference TRBV5-5 and TRBJ2-7): DAGVTQSPTHLIKTRGQQVTLRCSPISGHKSVSWYQQVLGQGPQFIFQYYEKEERGRGNFPDRFSARQFPNYSSELNVNALLLGDSALYLCASSLGGENYEQYFGPGTRLTVT.